The rows below give T cell receptor beta chains drawn from one sample of a study of cytomegalovirus exposure and HLA in healthy donors. TCRdb's table, derived via immunoSEQ multiplex PCR, lists solely in-frame clones and lacks some. The table shows 90,000 or so clones, with about 80% occurring only once. The specimen was PBMCs. The receptors originated from a woman aged 50 to 65 in good health and CMV-seropositive. CDR3s include the opening cysteine and the closing phenylalanine or tryptophan. The D gene is left open where the match is weak. Clone sizes are given selectively: once, few, many, or a class where the clone is expanded.

CDR3nt: TGTGCCAGCAGCTTAAAGACAGGGGGCTTAGGCTACACCTTC
CDR3aa: CASSLKTGGLGYTF
d_gene: TRBD1
v_gene: TRBV5-1
abundance: -
j_gene: TRBJ1-2

CDR3nt: TGTGCCAGCAGTCCCGGGGACAGGGGAGTCGGAAAACTGTTTTTT
CDR3aa: CASSPGDRGVGKLFF
d_gene: TRBD1
v_gene: TRBV28
abundance: -
j_gene: TRBJ1-4

CDR3nt: TGTGCCAGCAGCTTACTGGGGGGGACTACATTAAATGAGCAGTTCTTC
CDR3aa: CASSLLGGTTLNEQFF
d_gene: TRBD2
v_gene: TRBV7-2
abundance: -
j_gene: TRBJ2-1

CDR3nt: TGTGCCAGCAGCTTTAATTCGGGGGGCAATCAGCCCCAGCATTTT
CDR3aa: CASSFNSGGNQPQHF
d_gene: -
v_gene: TRBV7-9
abundance: -
j_gene: TRBJ1-5

CDR3nt: TGTGCCTGGAGTAGGCGGGCTTCAGATACGCAGTATTTT
CDR3aa: CAWSRRASDTQYF
d_gene: -
v_gene: TRBV30
abundance: once
j_gene: TRBJ2-3

CDR3nt: TGTGCCAGTAGGGACAGGGGCCGGGGCACTGAAGCTTTCTTT
CDR3aa: CASRDRGRGTEAFF
d_gene: TRBD1
v_gene: TRBV19
abundance: -
j_gene: TRBJ1-1

CDR3nt: TGTGCCAGCTCACTGTACAGGGGAGAGAACACTGAAGCTTTCTTT
CDR3aa: CASSLYRGENTEAFF
d_gene: TRBD1
v_gene: TRBV18
abundance: few
j_gene: TRBJ1-1

CDR3nt: TGTGCCAGCAGTCCGACAGGGGGCGTCTATGGCTACACCTTC
CDR3aa: CASSPTGGVYGYTF
d_gene: TRBD1
v_gene: TRBV2
abundance: -
j_gene: TRBJ1-2

CDR3nt: TGTGCCAGTAGTGGACTTCCCTCTGGGGCCAACGTCCTGACTTTC
CDR3aa: CASSGLPSGANVLTF
d_gene: -
v_gene: TRBV19
abundance: -
j_gene: TRBJ2-6

CDR3nt: TGTGCCAGCAGTTCTCAGCAGTACTTC
CDR3aa: CASSSQQYF
d_gene: -
v_gene: TRBV27
abundance: -
j_gene: TRBJ2-7

CDR3nt: TGTGCCAGCAGCGTTGGACTAGCGGGTCCCACCAGGAGCCCCTACAATGAGCAGTTCTTC
CDR3aa: CASSVGLAGPTRSPYNEQFF
d_gene: TRBD2
v_gene: TRBV9
abundance: -
j_gene: TRBJ2-1

CDR3nt: TGTGCCTGGAGCCTAGACTATGGCTACACCTTC
CDR3aa: CAWSLDYGYTF
d_gene: -
v_gene: TRBV30
abundance: -
j_gene: TRBJ1-2

CDR3nt: TGTGCCAGCAGCCCCACCCAGCGGGGGGGCTGGAACGGGGAGCTGTTTTTT
CDR3aa: CASSPTQRGGWNGELFF
d_gene: TRBD2
v_gene: TRBV7-3
abundance: -
j_gene: TRBJ2-2

CDR3nt: TGTGCCAGCACCTCGCCGCCGGTAACCAAAAACATTCAGTACTTC
CDR3aa: CASTSPPVTKNIQYF
d_gene: -
v_gene: TRBV6-6
abundance: -
j_gene: TRBJ2-4

CDR3nt: TGTGCCAGTGGGACAGGGGAAATCTATAATTCACCCCTCCACTTT
CDR3aa: CASGTGEIYNSPLHF
d_gene: TRBD1
v_gene: TRBV9
abundance: -
j_gene: TRBJ1-6

CDR3nt: TGTGCCTGGAGTGTACGCGGGAGCTCCTACAATGAGCAGTTCTTC
CDR3aa: CAWSVRGSSYNEQFF
d_gene: TRBD2
v_gene: TRBV30
abundance: -
j_gene: TRBJ2-1

CDR3nt: TGCAGCGTTAAGGACATTAATTCACCCCTCCACTTT
CDR3aa: CSVKDINSPLHF
d_gene: -
v_gene: TRBV29-1
abundance: -
j_gene: TRBJ1-6

CDR3nt: TGTGCCAGCAGCGCCCAGGCTCCCGGGGAGCTGTTTTTT
CDR3aa: CASSAQAPGELFF
d_gene: -
v_gene: TRBV7-3
abundance: -
j_gene: TRBJ2-2

CDR3nt: TGTGCCAGCAGCACGCAGGGGTATGGGGCCAACGTCCTGACTTTC
CDR3aa: CASSTQGYGANVLTF
d_gene: -
v_gene: TRBV5-4
abundance: -
j_gene: TRBJ2-6

CDR3nt: TGTTCCATTTTAGGCGCTAGCGGGAGGGCCCCAAATGAGCAGTTCTTC
CDR3aa: CSILGASGRAPNEQFF
d_gene: TRBD2
v_gene: TRBV7-9
abundance: -
j_gene: TRBJ2-1

CDR3nt: TGCAGCGTCACGACAGGGGTGGAAAACATTCAGTACTTC
CDR3aa: CSVTTGVENIQYF
d_gene: TRBD1
v_gene: TRBV29-1
abundance: -
j_gene: TRBJ2-4

CDR3nt: TGTGCCAGCAGCCCGGGACTAGCGGGAGACAATGAGCAGTTCTTC
CDR3aa: CASSPGLAGDNEQFF
d_gene: TRBD2
v_gene: TRBV11-2
abundance: few
j_gene: TRBJ2-1

CDR3nt: TGTGCCAGCAGTGACTCAGGCAGGGTCCAAGAGACCCAGTACTTC
CDR3aa: CASSDSGRVQETQYF
d_gene: -
v_gene: TRBV6-4
abundance: -
j_gene: TRBJ2-5

CDR3nt: TGTGCCAGCAGCGCCGAGACAGGGAGCGAGCAGTACTTC
CDR3aa: CASSAETGSEQYF
d_gene: TRBD1
v_gene: TRBV13
abundance: -
j_gene: TRBJ2-7

CDR3nt: TGTGCCTGGAGGGGGGGGGCGTCCACCGGGGAGCTGTTTTTT
CDR3aa: CAWRGGASTGELFF
d_gene: -
v_gene: TRBV30
abundance: -
j_gene: TRBJ2-2

CDR3nt: TGTGCCAGCAGTCCGGGAGAGACCCAGTACTTC
CDR3aa: CASSPGETQYF
d_gene: -
v_gene: TRBV6-1
abundance: once
j_gene: TRBJ2-5

CDR3nt: TGTGCCAGCAGCGCTGCCGGGACTAGTTACGAGCAGTACTTC
CDR3aa: CASSAAGTSYEQYF
d_gene: TRBD2
v_gene: TRBV5-4
abundance: -
j_gene: TRBJ2-7

CDR3nt: TGCGCCAGCAGCCGCCCGACAGGGGACTACACCTTC
CDR3aa: CASSRPTGDYTF
d_gene: TRBD1
v_gene: TRBV4-1
abundance: -
j_gene: TRBJ1-2

CDR3nt: TGTGCTAGTGGTTTCAGCGGCAGGGAGACCCAGTACTTC
CDR3aa: CASGFSGRETQYF
d_gene: -
v_gene: TRBV12-5
abundance: -
j_gene: TRBJ2-5

CDR3nt: TGTGCCAGCAGCGAAGGACAGGGAGCTAACTATGGCTACACCTTC
CDR3aa: CASSEGQGANYGYTF
d_gene: TRBD1
v_gene: TRBV6-1
abundance: -
j_gene: TRBJ1-2

CDR3nt: TGCGCCAGCAGCTTGGATACTAGCCAGGAGACCCAGTACTTC
CDR3aa: CASSLDTSQETQYF
d_gene: -
v_gene: TRBV5-1
abundance: -
j_gene: TRBJ2-5

CDR3nt: TGTGCCAGCAGCCCCGGTAGTGGCACTGAAGCTTTCTTT
CDR3aa: CASSPGSGTEAFF
d_gene: -
v_gene: TRBV9
abundance: once
j_gene: TRBJ1-1

CDR3nt: TGTGCCAGCAGCCAGCTGGCAGGGGGATATGGCTACACCTTC
CDR3aa: CASSQLAGGYGYTF
d_gene: TRBD1
v_gene: TRBV11-2
abundance: few
j_gene: TRBJ1-2

CDR3nt: TGCGCCAGCAGCTTGGAAAGGACAGGGGTTCGTGAAGCTTTCTTT
CDR3aa: CASSLERTGVREAFF
d_gene: TRBD1
v_gene: TRBV5-1
abundance: -
j_gene: TRBJ1-1

CDR3nt: TGTGCCAGCAGCCCAGAAGGACGAGCGGGTGAGCAGTTCTTC
CDR3aa: CASSPEGRAGEQFF
d_gene: -
v_gene: TRBV7-9
abundance: -
j_gene: TRBJ2-1

CDR3nt: TGCGCCAGCAGCCTCGGACTAGCGGCCCGAGTCACAGATACGCAGTATTTT
CDR3aa: CASSLGLAARVTDTQYF
d_gene: TRBD2
v_gene: TRBV5-1
abundance: -
j_gene: TRBJ2-3

CDR3nt: TGTGCCAGCAGCCTGGAAGGAGTCCGGATTTCTGAAGCTTTCTTT
CDR3aa: CASSLEGVRISEAFF
d_gene: -
v_gene: TRBV5-8
abundance: -
j_gene: TRBJ1-1

CDR3nt: TGTGCCAGCAGTGAATCGCGAGGGGAAAAACTGTTTTTT
CDR3aa: CASSESRGEKLFF
d_gene: -
v_gene: TRBV25-1
abundance: -
j_gene: TRBJ1-4

CDR3nt: TGTGCCAGCAGCCAAGACCGGAGGGGCGGGGGGGCAGTAGATACGCAGTATTTT
CDR3aa: CASSQDRRGGGAVDTQYF
d_gene: TRBD2
v_gene: TRBV4-2
abundance: -
j_gene: TRBJ2-3

CDR3nt: TGTGCAGGGACAGCGAACACTGAAGCTTTCTTT
CDR3aa: CAGTANTEAFF
d_gene: TRBD1
v_gene: TRBV19
abundance: once
j_gene: TRBJ1-1

CDR3nt: TGTGCCAGCTCCGGGACAGGGTTTAATCAGCCCCAGCATTTT
CDR3aa: CASSGTGFNQPQHF
d_gene: TRBD1
v_gene: TRBV2
abundance: few
j_gene: TRBJ1-5

CDR3nt: TGTGCCAGCAGCTTGGAAGGGGACTCTTACAATGAGCAGTTCTTC
CDR3aa: CASSLEGDSYNEQFF
d_gene: -
v_gene: TRBV7-2
abundance: -
j_gene: TRBJ2-1

CDR3nt: TGCGCCAGCAGCCAAGATCTGCGACAGGGGAGTGGTGGGCAGTACTTC
CDR3aa: CASSQDLRQGSGGQYF
d_gene: TRBD1
v_gene: TRBV4-1
abundance: -
j_gene: TRBJ2-7

CDR3nt: TGTGCCAGCAGCTTAGCGAGAAACACTGAAGCTTTCTTT
CDR3aa: CASSLARNTEAFF
d_gene: -
v_gene: TRBV11-2
abundance: -
j_gene: TRBJ1-1

CDR3nt: TGCAGCGTTGTGGGGGACACCCGGGGCTACAATGAGCAGTTCTTC
CDR3aa: CSVVGDTRGYNEQFF
d_gene: -
v_gene: TRBV29-1
abundance: -
j_gene: TRBJ2-1

CDR3nt: TGTGCCAGCAGCTTAAACAGCCGGGACTATGGATTCAATGAGCAGTTCTTC
CDR3aa: CASSLNSRDYGFNEQFF
d_gene: TRBD2
v_gene: TRBV11-2
abundance: -
j_gene: TRBJ2-1

CDR3nt: TGTGCCAGCAGCCGGGAGAGAGGGGCCAACGTCCTGACTTTC
CDR3aa: CASSRERGANVLTF
d_gene: -
v_gene: TRBV6-4
abundance: once
j_gene: TRBJ2-6

CDR3nt: TGTGCCAGCAGTGAAGTAGAGGGCACTGAAGCTTTCTTT
CDR3aa: CASSEVEGTEAFF
d_gene: -
v_gene: TRBV6-1
abundance: few
j_gene: TRBJ1-1

CDR3nt: TGCGCCAGCAGTGAGGGCAGATTAAACTATGGCTACACCTTC
CDR3aa: CASSEGRLNYGYTF
d_gene: -
v_gene: TRBV2
abundance: -
j_gene: TRBJ1-2

CDR3nt: TGCAGCGTTGAAGACCCCAGGGCAAACACCGGGGAGCTGTTTTTT
CDR3aa: CSVEDPRANTGELFF
d_gene: -
v_gene: TRBV29-1
abundance: -
j_gene: TRBJ2-2